This T cell receptor beta chain was sequenced in a study of cytomegalovirus exposure and HLA in healthy donors. From germline, CDR1 is GTSNPN and CDR2 SVGIG (reference sequence). Trimming pared 2 bases from V and 2 bases from J, leaving 11 bases between. This CDR3 has 14 residues. Study results and caveats: A classifier reportedly called cytomegalovirus status with high sensitivity and specificity. A subsequent analysis found that TCR clusters from the first cohort also tended to co-occur in the 90 to 150 validation repertoires, with around 94% of cluster scores above 0. Many donors carried some public TCRs, although rarity characterized most TCR sequences. In vitro experiments confirmed that a few CMV-associated chains were specific for CMV antigens.

The assay was immunoSEQ multiplex PCR, and TCRdb's table has in-frame clones only and misses some. Here the sample spans approximately 130,000 clones, around 90% being singletons. About this clone: Its antigen remains unidentified.

This sequence joins TRBV30 and TRBJ2-3; D might be TRBD1 (5 bases). The TCR comes from a woman under 30 in good health and CMV-seronegative. Material for sequencing was PBMCs. The CDR3 spells CAWSQGIATDTQYF. DNA of the CDR3: TGTGCCTGGAGTCAGGGAATCGCCACAGATACGCAGTATTTT. Together with reference TRBV30 and TRBJ2-3, the CDR3 gives the full variable domain: SQTIHQWPATLVQPVGSPLSLECTVEGTSNPNLYWYRQAAGRGLQLLFYSVGIGQISSEVPQNLSASRPQDRQFILSSKKLLLSDSGFYLCAWSQGIATDTQYFGPGTRLTVL.